Each of the 15 T cell receptor beta chains below was sequenced from the same sample in a study of T cells in localized non-small cell lung cancer (dated by TCRdb to the early 2020s). Library method: the immunoSEQ multiplex PCR assay. Drawn from immuneACCESS, this table holds only the in-frame rearrangements with V and J called that TCRdb kept. Clones are partly lost; checked studies trace under half to an unresolved V gene and leave the rest unexplained. In this sample the table shows about 10,000 clones, roughly 29% of which occur a single time. Clones ranked in the top ten supply over 5% of the sample. This sample comprised lung tumor tissue, obtained before any cancer treatment. The receptor source for this set is a man aged 35 to 69 with stage I lung adenocarcinoma.

V gene TRBV4-1 combines with J gene TRBJ1-5; TRBD1 aligns across 11 bases. This CDR3 is 16 amino acids long. CDR1 is MGHRA, CDR2 YSYEKL, per germline. Trimming removed 5 bases from V and 4 bases from J; junction bases left unmatched: 7. CDR3 in amino acids: CASSFSGTGGNQPQHF. CDR3 in DNA: TGCGCCAGCAGCTTTTCCGGGACAGGGGGTAATCAGCCCCAGCATTTT.

This clone was detected once. The V gene is TRBV29-1, the J gene TRBJ2-5; TRBD2 aligns across 13 bases. V lost 4 bases, J lost 2 bases, and 7 bases stayed unmatched. Germline V gene sequence: CDR1 SQVTM, CDR2 ANQGSEA. This CDR3 contains 16 residues. The CDR3 region is CSVGTLGLAGQETQYF. The DNA for the CDR3 is TGCAGCGTTGGCACCCTGGGACTAGCGGGACAAGAGACCCAGTACTTC.

The rearrangement links TRBV19 to TRBJ2-3, with D tentatively TRBD1 (6 bases). Trimming pared 9 bases from V and 2 bases from J, leaving 15 bases between. CDR1 and CDR2 from the germline V gene are LNHDA and SQIVND (reference sequence). The CDR3 contains 14 residues. The CDR3 region is CASKAGQSTDTQYF. DNA for the CDR3: TGTGCCAGCAAGGCAGGACAGTCCACAGATACGCAGTATTTT.

This clone counts as medium-sized. The chain is built from TRBV6-8 and TRBJ1-5, with 7 bases lining up with TRBD1. Looked up from germline, CDR1 is MNHGY and CDR2 is SAAAGT. V was clipped by 5 bases and J by 3 bases; unmatched bases: 7. This CDR3 comprises 15 residues. The CDR3 spells CASSAPGGLNQPQHF. In DNA, the CDR3 is TGTGCCAGCAGTGCCCCAGGGGGTCTCAATCAGCCCCAGCATTTT.

The chain links TRBV19 to TRBJ1-1, with D possibly matching TRBD1 (5 bases). Trimming took off 8 bases at V and 6 bases at J, with 19 bases between the two ends. Germline CDR1 and CDR2: LNHDA and SQIVND (reference sequence). This CDR3 spans 14 amino acids. CDR3 residues: CASSLVGQGAEAFF. For the CDR3, the DNA is TGTGCCAGTTCCCTCGTCGGGCAGGGTGCTGAAGCTTTCTTT.

The V and J genes are TRBV5-1 and TRBJ2-5, with D tentatively TRBD2 (6 bases). Germline V lookup: CDR1 SGHRS, CDR2 YFSETQ. V shed 4 bases and J shed 2 bases, with 12 bases lying between them. The CDR3 extends over 14 amino acids. Here the CDR3 reads CASSGDAGQETQYF. The CDR3 bases are TGCGCCAGCAGCGGGGACGCGGGGCAAGAGACCCAGTACTTC.

This clone appeared a few times. J is TRBJ1-6 and V is TRBV30, with 7 bases aligning to TRBD1. This CDR3 is built from 13 residues. Germline V gene lookup returns CDR1 GTSNPN and CDR2 SVGIG (reference sequence). V dropped 5 bases and J dropped 8; count of bases not matched to a gene: 6. The CDR3 region is CAWQNRGDSPLHF. The CDR3 nucleotides read TGTGCCTGGCAGAACAGGGGCGATTCACCCCTCCACTTT.

A few counts support this clone. The chain combines TRBV7-2 with TRBJ2-5; D gene unclear. Per the germline V gene, CDR1 is SGHTA and CDR2 is FQGNSA. The CDR3 contains 13 residues. Trimming pared 0 bases from V and 5 bases from J, leaving 7 bases between. The CDR3 spells CASSLAGRETQYF. The CDR3 DNA reads TGTGCCAGCAGCTTAGCGGGTAGGGAGACCCAGTACTTC.

Only a few counts were recorded for this clone. V and J are TRBV19 and TRBJ1-2; D unclear. This CDR3 has 13 amino acids. The germline V gene encodes CDR1 LNHDA and CDR2 SQIVND (reference sequence). V was clipped by 6 bases and J by 2 bases, with 10 bases between them. The CDR3: CASSGQGNYGYTF. The CDR3 region has the DNA TGTGCCAGTAGCGGTCAAGGGAACTATGGCTACACCTTC. Full variable domain (outside the CDR3, taken from reference TRBV19 and TRBJ1-2): DGGITQSPKYLFRKEGQNVTLSCEQNLNHDAMYWYRQDPGQGLRLIYYSQIVNDFQKGDIAEGYSVSREKKESFPLTVTSAQKNPTAFYLCASSGQGNYGYTFGSGTRLTVV.

The chain is built from TRBV5-1 and TRBJ1-1, with 8 nucleotides matching TRBD1. Unmatched junction bases numbered 8, after V lost 0 bases and J lost 7 bases. From germline, CDR1 is SGHRS and CDR2 YFSETQ. This CDR3 is 15 amino acids long. The CDR3 sequence: CASSLDGQGWVEAFF. The CDR3 region has the DNA TGCGCCAGCAGCTTGGATGGACAGGGTTGGGTTGAAGCTTTCTTT.

The V gene is TRBV10-2, the J gene TRBJ1-5; D uncertain. The CDR3 contains 14 residues. Germline V gene data show CDR1 as WSHSY and CDR2 as SAAADI. Trimming took off 0 bases at V and 2 bases at J, with 5 bases between the two ends. The CDR3 sequence: CASSESGRNQPQHF. The CDR3 DNA is TGCGCCAGCAGTGAGTCAGGTCGCAATCAGCCCCAGCATTTT.

This clone has at least ten counts. This chain joins TRBV9 and TRBJ1-6, with 9 bases identical to TRBD1. The germline CDR1 and CDR2 sequences are SGDLS and YYNGEE. Losses at the gene ends were 3 bases for V and 11 bases for J; bases not matched to a gene: 12. This CDR3 is 16 amino acids long. Here the CDR3 reads CASSANSGTGTPPLHF. CDR3 nucleotides: TGTGCCAGCAGCGCCAACTCCGGGACAGGGACCCCACCCCTCCACTTT.

This clone has just a few counts. The J gene is TRBJ2-5, the V gene TRBV12-2; the DNA was not used to check the table's D call, TRBD2. TRBV12-2 is annotated as a pseudogene. The CDR3 runs 16 residues. The CDR3: CACGGGLAGDQETQYF. The CDR3 DNA reads TGTGCCTGTGGGGGGGGACTAGCGGGAGACCAAGAGACCCAGTACTTC.

This chain joins TRBV9 and TRBJ2-3, with TRBD1 as a possible D gene (5 bases). Germline CDR1 SGDLS, CDR2 YYNGEE. Trimming shortened V by 3 bases and J by 4 bases, and 6 bases separated the two germline ends. This CDR3 has 12 residues. The CDR3: CASSGGPDTQYF. CDR3 DNA sequence: TGTGCCAGCAGCGGGGGCCCAGATACGCAGTATTTT.

In its sample, this clone was seen a few times. This rearrangement joins TRBV6-8 to TRBJ2-4; unclear D gene. The CDR3 length is 17 residues. Germline CDR1 reads MNHGY; CDR2 reads SAAAGT. V lost 5 bases, J lost 0 bases, and 17 bases lay in between. The CDR3 here is CASSAPDWAIAKNIQYF. In nucleotides, the CDR3 is TGTGCCAGCAGTGCCCCCGATTGGGCCATAGCCAAAAACATTCAGTACTTC.